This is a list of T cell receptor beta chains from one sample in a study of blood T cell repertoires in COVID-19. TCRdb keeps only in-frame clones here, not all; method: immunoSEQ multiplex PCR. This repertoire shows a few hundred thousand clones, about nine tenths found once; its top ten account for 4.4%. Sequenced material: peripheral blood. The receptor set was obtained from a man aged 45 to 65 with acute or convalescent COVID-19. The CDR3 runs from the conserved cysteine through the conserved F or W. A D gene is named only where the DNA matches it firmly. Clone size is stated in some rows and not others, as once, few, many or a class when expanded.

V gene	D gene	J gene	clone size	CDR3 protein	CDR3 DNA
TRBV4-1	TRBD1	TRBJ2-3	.	CASSSRGQGDTQYF	TGCGCCAGCAGTAGCAGGGGGCAAGGAGATACGCAGTATTTT
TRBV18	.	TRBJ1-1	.	CASSPPGGRRNTEAFF	TGTGCCAGCTCACCACCCGGGGGGAGGCGGAACACTGAAGCTTTCTTT
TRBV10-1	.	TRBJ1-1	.	CASSGTLNTEAFF	TGCGCCAGCAGTGGGACATTGAACACTGAAGCTTTCTTT
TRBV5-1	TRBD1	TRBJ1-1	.	CASSLRTGGMNTEAFF	TGCGCCAGCAGCCTCCGGACAGGGGGGATGAACACTGAAGCTTTCTTT
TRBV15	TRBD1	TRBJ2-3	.	CATSRDLPGQGDDTQYF	TGTGCCACCAGCAGGGACCTTCCGGGACAGGGGGACGATACGCAGTATTTT
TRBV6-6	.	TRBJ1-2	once	CASRPIGGNYGYTF	TGTGCCAGCAGACCTATAGGGGGTAACTATGGCTACACCTTC
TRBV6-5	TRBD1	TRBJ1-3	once	CASSYGQGSGNTIYF	TGTGCCAGCAGTTACGGACAGGGCTCTGGAAACACCATATATTTT
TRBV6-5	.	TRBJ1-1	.	CASSQGYTEAFF	TGTGCCAGCTCGCAGGGATACACTGAAGCTTTCTTT
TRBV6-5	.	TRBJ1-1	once	CASSGHPDSEAFF	TGTGCCAGCAGCGGACACCCAGACTCTGAAGCTTTCTTT
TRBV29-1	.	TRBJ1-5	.	CSVKTQGNQPQHF	TGCAGCGTTAAAACCCAGGGGAATCAGCCCCAGCATTTT
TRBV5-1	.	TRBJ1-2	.	CASSRGDGITNYGYTF	TGCGCCAGCAGCCGCGGTGACGGCATAACTAACTATGGCTACACCTTC
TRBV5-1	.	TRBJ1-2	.	CASSPDRTYGYTF	TGCGCCAGCAGTCCGGACAGAACCTATGGCTACACCTTC
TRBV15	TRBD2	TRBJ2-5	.	CATSVGTSGEGQETQYF	TGTGCCACCAGCGTCGGGACTAGCGGGGAAGGGCAAGAGACCCAGTACTTC
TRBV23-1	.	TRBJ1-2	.	CASSRGSQVYGYTF	TGCGCCAGCAGTCGGGGCAGCCAAGTCTATGGCTACACCTTC
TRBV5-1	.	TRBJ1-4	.	CASSLGGIQRGEKLFF	TGCGCCAGCAGCTTGGGTGGCATTCAACGAGGTGAAAAACTGTTTTTT
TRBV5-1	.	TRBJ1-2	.	CASSDSNYGYTF	TGCGCCAGCTCAGACAGCAACTATGGCTACACCTTC
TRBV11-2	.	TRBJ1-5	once	CASSLGAGYSNQPQHF	TGTGCCAGCAGCTTAGGGGCTGGGTATAGCAATCAGCCCCAGCATTTT
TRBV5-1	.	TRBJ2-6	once	CASSLRGTKSPGANVLTF	TGCGCCAGCAGCCTCAGGGGTACCAAATCCCCTGGGGCCAACGTCCTGACTTTC
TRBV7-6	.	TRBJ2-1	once	CASSSATTSYNEQFF	TGTGCCAGCAGCTCAGCGACTACGTCCTACAATGAGCAGTTCTTC
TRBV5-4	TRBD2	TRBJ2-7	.	CASSSQGTSYEQYF	TGTGCCAGCAGCTCTCAGGGGACTAGCTACGAGCAGTACTTC
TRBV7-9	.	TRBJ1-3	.	CASSLVRGALGNTIYF	TGTGCCAGCAGCTTGGTCCGGGGGGCGCTCGGAAACACCATATATTTT
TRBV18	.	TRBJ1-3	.	CASSSTGHLSGNTIYF	TGTGCCAGCTCATCTACTGGACATCTCTCTGGAAACACCATATATTTT